Below, 11 T cell receptor beta chains from the same sample are listed, as sequenced in a study of regulatory T cells in long-lasting Graves disease. Arm-PCR of CDR3 regions and iRepertoire HTBI primers were used to build TCR beta libraries. Via MiXCR, TCRdb re-called the multiplex PCR reads, giving one row per CDR3 protein. The table includes about 290,000 distinct CDR3 sequences, around 21% detected once. Time point of the sample: persistent/refractory GD, antithyroid drugs over 5 years with positive TRAb. RNA from PBMCs was the source of the TCR library. The sequencing here drew on peripheral blood mononuclear cells (PBMCs), taken when the disease was refractory, from a patient treated with antithyroid drugs. The receptors stem from a female donor with Graves disease.

This clonotype has just a few counts. V gene TRBV29-1 combines with J gene TRBJ1-5; possible D gene TRBD1, 6 bases. V was cut by 4 bases and J by 4 bases, with 8 bases left in between. Germline V CDR1 and CDR2: SQVTM, ANQGSEA. The CDR3 totals 12 residues. The CDR3 spells CSVGGGNQPQHF. CDR3 DNA: TGCAGCGTTGGAGGGGGGAATCAGCCCCAGCATTTT.

The V and J genes are TRBV12-3 or TRBV12-4 and TRBJ2-1; D remains unclear. V dropped 5 bases and J dropped 8 bases, with 7 bases sitting between them. The CDR3 is 11 amino acids. The CDR3 reads CASSLTDEQFF. CDR3 sequence (DNA): TGTGCCAGCAGTCTGACGGATGAGCAGTTCTTC.

This clonotype was detected ten times or more. J is TRBJ2-7 and V is TRBV7-9; 8 bases are a match to TRBD1. CDR1 is SEHNR, CDR2 FQNEAQ, per germline (reference sequence). The V gene end was trimmed by 5 bases and the J gene end by 6 bases; junction bases not matched to a gene: 9. The CDR3 consists of 14 residues. As DNA, the CDR3 is TGTGCCAGCAGCATGGGACAGGAACTCTCCGAGCAGTACTTC. Translated: CASSMGQELSEQYF.

At least ten counts were recorded for this clonotype. The chain is built from TRBV6-1 and TRBJ2-7; 7 bases match TRBD2. The CDR3 is 15 residues long. V shed 10 bases and J 5 bases; nucleotides not matched to a gene: 17. CDR1 MNHNS and CDR2 SASEGT come from the germline V gene. CDR3 in amino acids: CATTLEGGSSDEQYF. CDR3 nucleotides: TGTGCCACCACCTTGGAGGGCGGGAGTAGCGACGAGCAGTACTTC.

The chain carries TRBV6-2 or TRBV6-3 and TRBJ2-1, with TRBD1 identical over 9 bases. Trimming at V came to 4 bases and at J to 4 bases, leaving 5 bases not matched to a gene. This CDR3 region has 15 residues. Germline assignment: CDR1 MNHEY and CDR2 SVGEGT. The CDR3 sequence is CASSLQGAGYNEQFF. CDR3 nucleotide sequence: TGTGCCAGCAGTTTACAGGGGGCAGGGTACAATGAGCAGTTCTTC.

This chain links TRBV3-1 with TRBJ2-2, with D uncertain. Germline V gives CDR1 LGHDT, CDR2 YNNKEL (reference sequence). Trimming removed 0 bases from V and 3 bases from J, with 8 bases in between. This CDR3 contains 15 residues. CDR3 bases: TGTGCCAGCAGCCAAGAAGCCTCGTACACCGGGGAGCTGTTTTTT. Protein sequence: CASSQEASYTGELFF.

The V gene is TRBV28, the J gene TRBJ1-4, with TRBD1 as a possible D gene (5 bases). Looked up from germline, CDR1 is MDHEN and CDR2 is SYDVKM. V lost 6 bases to trimming and J lost 6 bases, with 14 bases between them. This CDR3 has 14 residues. CDR3 amino acids: CASRPVGDDEKLFF. CDR3 coding DNA: TGTGCCAGCAGACCTGTAGGGGACGATGAAAAACTGTTTTTT. The full variable domain, its missing parts supplied by reference TRBV28 and TRBJ1-4, is DVKVTQSSRYLVKRTGEKVFLECVQDMDHENMFWYRQDPGLGLRLIYFSYDVKMKEKGDIPEGYSVSREKKERFSLILESASTNQTSMYLCASRPVGDDEKLFFGSGTQLSVL.

This clonotype was detected many times. The chain employs TRBV12-3 or TRBV12-4 and TRBJ1-4; perhaps TRBD1 as D (6 bases). This CDR3 is built from 13 residues. V was pared by 7 bases and J by 8 bases, with 14 bases between. The CDR3 reads CASTIVQGEKLFF. In DNA form, the CDR3 reads TGTGCCAGCACCATAGTCCAGGGGGAAAAACTGTTTTTT.

This clonotype was counted ten times or more. The chain combines TRBV2 with TRBJ1-4; D gene ambiguous. The V gene lost 3 bases and the J gene lost 0 bases, with 11 bases spanning the gap. The CDR3 consists of 16 residues. Germline assignment: CDR1 SNHLY and CDR2 FYNNEI. The CDR3 here is CASSDIQAATNEKLFF. Written as DNA, the CDR3 is TGTGCCAGCAGTGACATTCAGGCTGCAACTAATGAAAAACTGTTTTTT.

This clonotype was found a few times. The chain employs TRBV20-1 and TRBJ2-7; D possibly corresponds to TRBD1 (5 bases). Per germline, CDR1 DFQATT and CDR2 SNEGSKA (reference sequence). This CDR3 contains 12 residues. The CDR3 spells CSGHHLPNEQYF. The CDR3 nucleotides read TGCAGCGGACACCACCTACCTAACGAGCAGTACTTC.

This clonotype was seen more than once but under ten times. The V and J genes are TRBV3-1 and TRBJ2-2; no clear D. The germline V gene encodes CDR1 LGHDT and CDR2 YNNKEL (reference sequence). This CDR3 spans 12 amino acids. Trimming pared 0 bases from V and 7 bases from J, leaving 3 bases between. In nucleotides, the CDR3 is TGTGCCAGCAGCCAAGATTACGGGGAGCTGTTTTTT. It specifies CASSQDYGELFF.